The clone carrying this TCR beta chain was seen only a few times. The age range of participants was about 18 to 100 years, with residence in fewer than 25 US areas. Participants' reported clinical history set cohort assignment. Original processing methods: For nucleated cells, counts were estimated from reference gene primer amplification. Clones were read by immunoSEQ multiplex PCR, and TCRdb kept only the in-frame ones, dropping some. V and J calls plus clone size are reproduced from that table; the DNA served to infer D and trimming. The sample lists 200,000 to 250,000 clones, 84% seen once, with 6.8% in the top ten. The CDR3 is made up of 12 amino acids. Trimming removed 8 bases from V and 4 bases from J; junction bases left unmatched: 1. Looked up from germline, CDR1 is MNHEY and CDR2 is SVGAGI. This sample is drawn from a study of blood T cell repertoires in COVID-19. Study background: Nucleic acid was either cDNA or gDNA, and it came from T cells, B-cell-depleted T cells, or PBMCs.

Sequencing input: PBMCs or T cells enriched from blood (not recorded which). The chain joins TRBV6-5 to TRBJ2-4; TRBD1 aligns across 8 bases. This sequence originates from a woman aged 40 to 49 who had recovered from COVID-19. In DNA form, the CDR3 reads TGTGCCAGCCGGACAGGGAAAAACATTCAGTACTTC. Its protein is CASRTGKNIQYF.